This T cell receptor (beta chain) comes out of a study of cytomegalovirus exposure and HLA in healthy donors. General observations from the study: In most subjects, TCR beta sequences reportedly gave accurate predictions of HLA-A and HLA-B alleles.

PCR amplification relied on 60 Vbeta primers (plus 13 Jbeta primers). Using immunoSEQ multiplex PCR, the repertoire was profiled, and TCRdb retains in-frame clones only, with some absent. This sample has 100,000 or so clones, with over 60% found just once. The CDR3 loop spans 10 amino acids. The V end was cut by 8 bases, the J end by 5 bases, with 9 bases between. The germline CDR1 and CDR2 sequences are DFQATT and SNEGSKA (reference sequence). Comment on this clone: The antigen is not known.

Sequencing was done on a sample of PBMCs. The V and J genes are TRBV20-1 and TRBJ2-5, with a possible D match to TRBD2 (5 bases). The source is a female donor in good health and CMV-seronegative. CDR3 protein: CSTGRETQYF. Here the CDR3 DNA reads TGCAGTACGGGAAGGGAGACCCAGTACTTC.